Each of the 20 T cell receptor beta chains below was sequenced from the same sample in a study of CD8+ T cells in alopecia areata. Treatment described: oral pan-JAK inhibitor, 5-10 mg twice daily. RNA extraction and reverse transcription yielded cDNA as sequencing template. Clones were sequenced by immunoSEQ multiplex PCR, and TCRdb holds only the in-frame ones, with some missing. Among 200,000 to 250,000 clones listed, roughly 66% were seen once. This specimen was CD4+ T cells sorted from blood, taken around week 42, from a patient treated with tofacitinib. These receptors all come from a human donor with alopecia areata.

Written as DNA, the CDR3 is TGCAGCACGAACGATCTTTCGGCCTACACCTTC. This gives the protein CSTNDLSAYTF. V usage is TRBV20-1 and J usage is TRBJ1-2; D gene uncertain. Germline V gene data show CDR1 as DFQATT and CDR2 as SNEGSKA (reference sequence). This CDR3 is built from 11 residues.

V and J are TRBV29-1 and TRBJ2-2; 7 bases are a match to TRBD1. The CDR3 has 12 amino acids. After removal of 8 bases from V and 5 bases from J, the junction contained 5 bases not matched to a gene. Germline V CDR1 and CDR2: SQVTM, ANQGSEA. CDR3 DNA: TGCAGCATAGACAGGGATACCGGGGAGCTGTTTTTT. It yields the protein CSIDRDTGELFF.

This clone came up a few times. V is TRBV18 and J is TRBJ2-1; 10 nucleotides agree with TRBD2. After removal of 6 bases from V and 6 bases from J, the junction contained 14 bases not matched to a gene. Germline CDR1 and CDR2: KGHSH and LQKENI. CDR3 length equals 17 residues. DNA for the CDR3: TGTGCCAGCTCCCCGATGAGTCCTAGCGGGGGACGCAATGAGCAGTTCTTC. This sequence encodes CASSPMSPSGGRNEQFF.

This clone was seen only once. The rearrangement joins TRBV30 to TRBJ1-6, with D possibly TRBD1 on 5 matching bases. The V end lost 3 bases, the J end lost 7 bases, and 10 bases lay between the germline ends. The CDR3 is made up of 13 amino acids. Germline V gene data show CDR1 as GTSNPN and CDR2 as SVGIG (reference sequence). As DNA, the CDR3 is TGTGCCTGGAGGTCGGGGGACAATTCACCCCTCCACTTT. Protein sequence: CAWRSGDNSPLHF.

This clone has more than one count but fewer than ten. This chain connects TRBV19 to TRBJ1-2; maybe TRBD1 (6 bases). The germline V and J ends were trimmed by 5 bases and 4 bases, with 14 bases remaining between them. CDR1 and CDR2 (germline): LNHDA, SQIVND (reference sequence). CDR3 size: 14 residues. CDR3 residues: CASSPPGAGYGYTF. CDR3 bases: TGTGCCAGTAGTCCTCCAGGGGCCGGCTATGGCTACACCTTC. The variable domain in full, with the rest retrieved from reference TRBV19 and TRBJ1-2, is DGGITQSPKYLFRKEGQNVTLSCEQNLNHDAMYWYRQDPGQGLRLIYYSQIVNDFQKGDIAEGYSVSREKKESFPLTVTSAQKNPTAFYLCASSPPGAGYGYTFGSGTRLTVV.

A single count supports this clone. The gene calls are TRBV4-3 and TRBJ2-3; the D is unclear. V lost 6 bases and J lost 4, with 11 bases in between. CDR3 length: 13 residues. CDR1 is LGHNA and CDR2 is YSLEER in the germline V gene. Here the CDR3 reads CASSPHLADTQYF. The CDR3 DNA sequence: TGCGCCAGCAGTCCCCACTTGGCAGATACGCAGTATTTT.

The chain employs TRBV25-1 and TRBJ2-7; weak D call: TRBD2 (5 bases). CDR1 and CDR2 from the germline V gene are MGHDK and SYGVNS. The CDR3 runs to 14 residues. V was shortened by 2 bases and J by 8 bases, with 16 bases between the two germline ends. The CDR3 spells CASSEGGTLIKQYF. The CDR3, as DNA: TGTGCCAGCAGTGAAGGAGGAACCCTAATCAAGCAGTACTTC.

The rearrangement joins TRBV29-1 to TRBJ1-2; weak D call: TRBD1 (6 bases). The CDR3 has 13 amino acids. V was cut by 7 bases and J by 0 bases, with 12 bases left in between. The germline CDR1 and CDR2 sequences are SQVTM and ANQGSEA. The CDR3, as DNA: TGCAGCGCTGCACAGGGACCTAACTATGGCTACACCTTC. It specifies CSAAQGPNYGYTF.

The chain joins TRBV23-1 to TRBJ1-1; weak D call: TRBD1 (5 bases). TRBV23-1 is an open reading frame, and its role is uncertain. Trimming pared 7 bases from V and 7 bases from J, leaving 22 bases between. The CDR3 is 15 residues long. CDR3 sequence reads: CASTPKGPPRNEAFF. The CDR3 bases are TGCGCCAGCACTCCGAAGGGACCCCCGCGAAATGAAGCTTTCTTT.

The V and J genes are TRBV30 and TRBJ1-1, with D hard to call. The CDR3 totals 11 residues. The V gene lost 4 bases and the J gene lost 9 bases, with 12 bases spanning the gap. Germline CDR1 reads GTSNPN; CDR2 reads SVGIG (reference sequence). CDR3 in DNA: TGTGCCTGGATTATAGGAGGGAAAGCTTTCTTT. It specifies CAWIIGGKAFF.

The CDR3 is CASSLDLVTGTNEKLFF. The CDR3 nucleotides are TGTGCCAGCAGCTTAGATCTTGTTACGGGAACTAATGAAAAACTGTTTTTT. The genes are TRBV11-2 and TRBJ1-4; D remains unclear. Trimming stripped 0 bases from V and 1 base from J, with 12 bases between. Germline lookup yields CDR1 SGHAT and CDR2 FQNNGV. The CDR3 has 17 residues.

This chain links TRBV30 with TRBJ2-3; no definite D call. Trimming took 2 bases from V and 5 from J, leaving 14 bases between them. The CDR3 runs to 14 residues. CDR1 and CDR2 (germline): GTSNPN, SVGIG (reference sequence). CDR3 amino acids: CAWSRLGGEDTQYF. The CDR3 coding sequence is TGTGCCTGGAGTCGTCTAGGCGGCGAAGATACGCAGTATTTT.

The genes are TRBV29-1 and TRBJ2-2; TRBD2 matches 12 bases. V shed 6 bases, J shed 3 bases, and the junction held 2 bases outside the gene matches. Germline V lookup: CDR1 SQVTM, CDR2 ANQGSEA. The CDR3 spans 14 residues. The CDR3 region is CSVRLAGDTGELFF. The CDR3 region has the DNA TGCAGCGTCAGACTAGCGGGGGACACCGGGGAGCTGTTTTTT.

The CDR3 spells CASSPLGIQPQHF. CDR3 in DNA: TGTGCCAGCAGCCCCCTAGGAATTCAGCCCCAGCATTTT. This chain uses TRBV7-8 with TRBJ1-5; D is ambiguous. The CDR3 is made up of 13 amino acids. V dropped 5 bases and J dropped 6 bases, with 11 bases sitting between them. The germline gives CDR1 SGHVS, CDR2 FQNEAQ.

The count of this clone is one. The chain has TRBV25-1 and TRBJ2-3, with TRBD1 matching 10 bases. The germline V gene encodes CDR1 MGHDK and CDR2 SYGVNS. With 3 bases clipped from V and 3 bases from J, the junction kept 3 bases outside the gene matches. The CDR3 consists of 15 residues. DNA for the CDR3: TGTGCCAGCAGTGAGGGGGGACAGGGGACAGATACGCAGTATTTT. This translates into CASSEGGQGTDTQYF.

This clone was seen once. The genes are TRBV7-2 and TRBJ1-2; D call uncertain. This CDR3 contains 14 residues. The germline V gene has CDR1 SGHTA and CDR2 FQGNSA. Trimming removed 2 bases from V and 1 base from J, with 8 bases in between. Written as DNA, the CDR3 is TGTGCCAGCAGCTTAATGGCTTTTAACTATGGCTACACCTTC. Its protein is CASSLMAFNYGYTF.

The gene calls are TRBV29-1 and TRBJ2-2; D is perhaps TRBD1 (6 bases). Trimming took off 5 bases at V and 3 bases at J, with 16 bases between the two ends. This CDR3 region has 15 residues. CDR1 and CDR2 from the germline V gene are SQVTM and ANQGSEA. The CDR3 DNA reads TGCAGCGTTAAGCTGGGGGCAGTCGACACCGGGGAGCTGTTTTTT. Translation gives CSVKLGAVDTGELFF.

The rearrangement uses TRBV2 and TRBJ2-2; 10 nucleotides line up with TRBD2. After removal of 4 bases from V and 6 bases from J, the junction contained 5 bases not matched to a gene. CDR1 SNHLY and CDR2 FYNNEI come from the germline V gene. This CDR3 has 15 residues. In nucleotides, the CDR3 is TGTGCCAGCAGTGTCAATCTAGCGGGGGCCGGGGAGCTGTTTTTT. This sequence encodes CASSVNLAGAGELFF.

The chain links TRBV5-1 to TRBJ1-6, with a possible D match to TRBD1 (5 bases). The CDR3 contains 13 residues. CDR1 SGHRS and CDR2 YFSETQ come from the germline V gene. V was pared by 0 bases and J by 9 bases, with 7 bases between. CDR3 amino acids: CASSLGGSSPLHF. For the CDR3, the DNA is TGCGCCAGCAGCTTGGGGGGGAGTTCACCCCTCCACTTT. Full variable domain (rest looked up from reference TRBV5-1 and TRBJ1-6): KAGVTQTPRYLIKTRGQQVTLSCSPISGHRSVSWYQQTPGQGLQFLFEYFSETQRNKGNFPGRFSGRQFSNSRSEMNVSTLELGDSALYLCASSLGGSSPLHFGNGTRLTVT.

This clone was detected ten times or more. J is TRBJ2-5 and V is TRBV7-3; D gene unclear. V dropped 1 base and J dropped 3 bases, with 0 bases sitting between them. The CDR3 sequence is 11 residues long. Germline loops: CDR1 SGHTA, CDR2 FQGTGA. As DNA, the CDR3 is TGTGCCAGCAGCTTAAAAGAGACCCAGTACTTC. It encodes CASSLKETQYF.